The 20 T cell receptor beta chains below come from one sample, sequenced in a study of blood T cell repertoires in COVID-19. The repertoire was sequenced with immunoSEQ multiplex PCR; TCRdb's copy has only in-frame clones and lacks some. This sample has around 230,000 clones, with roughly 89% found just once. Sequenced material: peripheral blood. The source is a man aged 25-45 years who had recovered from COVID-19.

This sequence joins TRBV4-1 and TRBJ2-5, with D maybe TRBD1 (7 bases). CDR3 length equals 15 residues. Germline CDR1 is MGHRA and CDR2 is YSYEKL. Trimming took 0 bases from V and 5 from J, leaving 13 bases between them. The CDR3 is CASSQDTAGGETQYF. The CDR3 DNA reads TGCGCCAGCAGCCAAGATACGGCAGGGGGGGAGACCCAGTACTTC.

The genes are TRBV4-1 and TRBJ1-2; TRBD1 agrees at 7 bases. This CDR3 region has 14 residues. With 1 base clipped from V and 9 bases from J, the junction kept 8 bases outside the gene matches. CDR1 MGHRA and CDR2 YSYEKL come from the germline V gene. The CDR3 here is CASSQGQGVRRYTF. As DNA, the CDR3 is TGCGCCAGCAGCCAAGGACAGGGAGTACGCCGCTACACCTTC.

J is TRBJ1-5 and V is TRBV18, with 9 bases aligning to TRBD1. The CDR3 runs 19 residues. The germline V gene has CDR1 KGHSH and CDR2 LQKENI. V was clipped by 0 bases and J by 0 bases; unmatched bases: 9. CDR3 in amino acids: CASSPPPGQGTGSNQPQHF. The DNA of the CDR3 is TGTGCCAGCTCACCACCCCCCGGACAGGGGACAGGTAGCAATCAGCCCCAGCATTTT.

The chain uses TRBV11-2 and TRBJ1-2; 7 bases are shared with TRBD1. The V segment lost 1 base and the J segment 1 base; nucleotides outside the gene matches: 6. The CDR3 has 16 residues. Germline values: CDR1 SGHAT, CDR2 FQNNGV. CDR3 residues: CASSLAGTEDNYGYTF. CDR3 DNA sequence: TGTGCCAGCAGCTTAGCCGGGACAGAAGATAACTATGGCTACACCTTC.

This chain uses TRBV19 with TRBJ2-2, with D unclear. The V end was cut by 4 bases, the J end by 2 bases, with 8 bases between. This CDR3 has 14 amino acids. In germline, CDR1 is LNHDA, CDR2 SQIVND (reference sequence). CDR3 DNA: TGTGCCAGTAGTACACAGACCAACACCGGGGAGCTGTTTTTT. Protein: CASSTQTNTGELFF.

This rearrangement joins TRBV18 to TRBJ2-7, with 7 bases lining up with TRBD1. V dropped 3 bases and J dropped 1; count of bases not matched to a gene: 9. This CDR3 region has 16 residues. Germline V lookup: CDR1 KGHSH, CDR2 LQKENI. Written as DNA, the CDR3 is TGTGCCAGCTCACCGTCCTCCGGGACAGCTTCCTACGAGCAGTACTTC. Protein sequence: CASSPSSGTASYEQYF.

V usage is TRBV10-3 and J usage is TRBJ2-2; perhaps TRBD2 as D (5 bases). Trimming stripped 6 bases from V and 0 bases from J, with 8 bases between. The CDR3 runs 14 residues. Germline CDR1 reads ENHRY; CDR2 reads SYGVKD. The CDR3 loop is CAIRGGSNTGELFF. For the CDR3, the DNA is TGTGCCATCAGGGGCGGGTCGAACACCGGGGAGCTGTTTTTT.

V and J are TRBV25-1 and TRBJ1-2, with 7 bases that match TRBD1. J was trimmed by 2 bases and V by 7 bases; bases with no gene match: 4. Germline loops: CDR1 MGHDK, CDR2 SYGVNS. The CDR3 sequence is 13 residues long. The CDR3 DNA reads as TGTGCCAGCACCCTGACAGGGAACTATGGCTACACCTTC. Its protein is CASTLTGNYGYTF.

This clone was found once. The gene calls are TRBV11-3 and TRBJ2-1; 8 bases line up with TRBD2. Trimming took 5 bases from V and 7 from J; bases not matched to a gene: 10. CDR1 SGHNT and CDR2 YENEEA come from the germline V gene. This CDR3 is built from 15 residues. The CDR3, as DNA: TGTGCCAGCAGCCGCAGAAGCGGGGGAGGGAATGAGCAGTTCTTC. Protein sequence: CASSRRSGGGNEQFF.

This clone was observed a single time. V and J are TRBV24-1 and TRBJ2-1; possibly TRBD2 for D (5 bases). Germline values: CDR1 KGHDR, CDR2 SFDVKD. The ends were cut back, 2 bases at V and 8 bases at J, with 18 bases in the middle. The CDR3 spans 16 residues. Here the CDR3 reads CATSDSPQKRKDEQFF. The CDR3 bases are TGTGCCACCAGTGATTCCCCGCAAAAGCGGAAGGATGAGCAGTTCTTC.

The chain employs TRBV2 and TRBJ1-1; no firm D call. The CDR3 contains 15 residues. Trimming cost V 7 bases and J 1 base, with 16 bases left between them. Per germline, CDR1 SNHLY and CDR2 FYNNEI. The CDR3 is CASTPRLYPNTEAFF. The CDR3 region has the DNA TGTGCCAGCACCCCCAGGTTGTACCCGAACACTGAAGCTTTCTTT.

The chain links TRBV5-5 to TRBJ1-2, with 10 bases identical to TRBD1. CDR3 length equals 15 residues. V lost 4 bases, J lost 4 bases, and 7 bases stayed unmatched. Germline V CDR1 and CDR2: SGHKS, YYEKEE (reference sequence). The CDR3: CASSLGQGEVYGYTF. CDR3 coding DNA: TGTGCCAGCAGCCTAGGACAGGGGGAGGTCTATGGCTACACCTTC.

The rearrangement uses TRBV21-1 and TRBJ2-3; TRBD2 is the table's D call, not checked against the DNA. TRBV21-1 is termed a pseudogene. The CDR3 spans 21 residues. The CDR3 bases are TGTGCCAGCAGCAATCCAGGGGTTCGCGGGGGGACCCTGGGGAGCACAGATACGCAGTATTTT. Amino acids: CASSNPGVRGGTLGSTDTQYF.

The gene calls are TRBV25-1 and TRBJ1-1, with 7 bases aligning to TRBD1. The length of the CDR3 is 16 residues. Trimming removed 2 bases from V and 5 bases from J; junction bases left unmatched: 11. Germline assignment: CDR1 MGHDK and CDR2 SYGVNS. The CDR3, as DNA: TGTGCCAGCAGTGAAGGGGGGCAGGGGGGTGGAACTGAAGCTTTCTTT. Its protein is CASSEGGQGGGTEAFF.

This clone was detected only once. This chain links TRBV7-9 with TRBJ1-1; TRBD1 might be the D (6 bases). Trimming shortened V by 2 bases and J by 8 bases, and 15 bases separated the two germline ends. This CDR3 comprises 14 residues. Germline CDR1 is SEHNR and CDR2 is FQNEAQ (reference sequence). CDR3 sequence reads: CASSLRQGQGEAFF. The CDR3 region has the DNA TGTGCCAGCAGCTTAAGGCAGGGGCAAGGAGAAGCTTTCTTT. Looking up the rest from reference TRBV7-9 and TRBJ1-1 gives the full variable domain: DTGVSQNPRHKITKRGQNVTFRCDPISEHNRLYWYRQTLGQGPEFLTYFQNEAQLEKSRLLSDRFSAERPKGSFSTLEIQRTEQGDSAMYLCASSLRQGQGEAFFGQGTRLTVV.

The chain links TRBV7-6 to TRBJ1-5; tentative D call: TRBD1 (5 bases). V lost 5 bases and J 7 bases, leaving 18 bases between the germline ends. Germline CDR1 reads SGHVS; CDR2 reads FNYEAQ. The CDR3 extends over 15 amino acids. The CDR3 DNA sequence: TGTGCCAGCAGCCAAGGCCCCAGGGAACGGCAGCCCCAGCATTTT. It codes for CASSQGPRERQPQHF.

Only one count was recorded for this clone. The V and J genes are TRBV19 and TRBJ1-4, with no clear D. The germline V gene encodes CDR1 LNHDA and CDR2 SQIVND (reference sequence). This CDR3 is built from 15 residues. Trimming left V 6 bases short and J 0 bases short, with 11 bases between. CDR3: CASRSGVATNEKLFF. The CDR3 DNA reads TGTGCCAGTAGAAGCGGGGTTGCAACTAATGAAAAACTGTTTTTT.

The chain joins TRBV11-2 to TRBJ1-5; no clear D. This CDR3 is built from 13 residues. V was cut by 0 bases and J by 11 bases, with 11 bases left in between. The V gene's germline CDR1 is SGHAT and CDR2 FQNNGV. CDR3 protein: CASSLDPFAAQHF. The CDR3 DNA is TGTGCCAGCAGCTTAGATCCATTTGCGGCCCAGCATTTT.

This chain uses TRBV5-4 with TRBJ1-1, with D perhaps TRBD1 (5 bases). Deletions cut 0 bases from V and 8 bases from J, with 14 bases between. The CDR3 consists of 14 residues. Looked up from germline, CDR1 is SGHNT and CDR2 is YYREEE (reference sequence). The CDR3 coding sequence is TGTGCCAGCAGCTTGGACGTGGGGCCTTTGGAAGCTTTCTTT. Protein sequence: CASSLDVGPLEAFF.

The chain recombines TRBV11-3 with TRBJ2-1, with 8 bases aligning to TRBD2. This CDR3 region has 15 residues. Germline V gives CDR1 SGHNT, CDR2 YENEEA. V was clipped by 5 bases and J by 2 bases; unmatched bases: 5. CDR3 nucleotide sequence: TGTGCCAGCAGCCCGGGGGGGCCGGCCTACAATGAGCAGTTCTTC. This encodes CASSPGGPAYNEQFF.